The rows below give T cell receptor beta chains drawn from one sample of a study of T-cell memory formation after mild COVID-19. TCRdb used MiXCR to reprocess the 5' RACE reads, holding one entry per CDR3 protein. Counted here are about 140,000 distinct CDR3 sequences, more than 13% occurring once; the ten biggest clones make up roughly 28%. Input material: PBMCs or a T cell subset sorted from them (not recorded which). All receptors come from an adult woman who had mild COVID-19 (a few samples of this study predate the infection). Cell type and time point are not known. CDR3s include the opening cysteine and the closing phenylalanine or tryptophan. The D gene is left open where the match is weak. Expanded clones get a size class; other rows say once, few or many, or leave the size out.

J gene | clone size | V gene | D gene | CDR3 protein | CDR3 DNA
TRBJ2-1 | . | TRBV29-1 | TRBD1 | CSVVVRQGSGNEQFF | TGCAGCGTTGTCGTTCGACAGGGGTCGGGCAATGAGCAGTTCTTC
TRBJ2-6 | . | TRBV20-1 | . | CSVLDRSRSSGANVLTF | TGCAGTGTTCTAGATCGGAGCCGTAGCTCTGGGGCCAACGTCCTGACTTTC
TRBJ1-2 | . | TRBV4-2 | . | CASSQVMDEGVNYGYTF | TGTGCCAGCAGCCAAGTCATGGATGAAGGGGTGAACTATGGCTACACCTTC
TRBJ1-5 | . | TRBV23-1 | . | CASKAGDSNQPQHF | TGCGCCAGCAAAGCCGGTGATAGCAATCAGCCCCAGCATTTT
TRBJ2-2 | few | TRBV15 | TRBD2 | CATSIRLAGGELFF | TGTGCCACCAGCATTCGACTAGCGGGCGGGGAGCTGTTTTTT
TRBJ2-7 | . | TRBV5-5 | TRBD1 | CASSPMGQGGYEQYF | TGTGCCAGCAGCCCCATGGGACAGGGTGGGTACGAGCAGTACTTC
TRBJ1-1 | few | TRBV12-3/TRBV12-4 | . | CASSFQQPEAFF | TGTGCCAGCAGTTTTCAACAGCCTGAAGCTTTCTTT
TRBJ2-7 | . | TRBV3-1 | . | CASSTWDSGYEQYF | TGTGCCAGCAGCACTTGGGACTCTGGCTACGAGCAGTACTTC
TRBJ1-1 | . | TRBV12-3/TRBV12-4 | TRBD1 | CASSSGTGRTEAFF | TGTGCCAGCAGTTCCGGGACAGGGAGGACTGAAGCTTTCTTT
TRBJ2-7 | few | TRBV2 | . | CASTLGRTPLYEQYF | TGTGCCAGCACCCTGGGACGAACACCCCTCTACGAGCAGTACTTC
TRBJ2-3 | . | TRBV4-1 | TRBD2 | CASSHLSGGLLGDTQYF | TGCGCCAGCAGCCACCTTAGCGGGGGGCTCCTTGGTGATACGCAGTATTTT
TRBJ1-2 | . | TRBV4-1 | TRBD1 | CASSLSPGQLYGYTF | TGCGCCAGCAGCCTTTCGCCGGGACAGCTCTATGGCTACACCTTC
TRBJ1-6 | . | TRBV4-3 | . | CASSQDLSTYSPLHF | TGCGCCAGCAGCCAAGATCTCTCTACCTATTCACCCCTCCACTTT
TRBJ2-3 | few | TRBV15 | TRBD1 | CATSTGENTDTQYF | TGTGCCACTAGTACAGGGGAAAATACAGATACGCAGTATTTT
TRBJ1-2 | few | TRBV2 | . | CASSYWAGNGYTF | TGTGCCAGCAGCTATTGGGCAGGGAATGGCTACACCTTC
TRBJ1-1 | few | TRBV6-5 | . | CASSSGTVQGTEAFF | TGTGCCAGCAGTTCCGGGACGGTTCAGGGCACTGAAGCTTTCTTT
TRBJ2-5 | . | TRBV7-9 | . | CASSFEDSGETQYF | TGTGCCAGCAGCTTTGAGGATTCTGGAGAGACCCAGTACTTC
TRBJ2-7 | few | TRBV29-1 | TRBD2 | CSVQLAGPYEQYF | TGCAGCGTTCAACTAGCGGGGCCCTACGAGCAGTACTTC
TRBJ2-1 | few | TRBV4-1 | TRBD1 | CASSRLGGQGFNEQFF | TGCGCCAGCAGCCGGCTCGGGGGACAGGGGTTCAATGAGCAGTTCTTC
TRBJ2-7 | . | TRBV29-1 | . | CSVYSGSTYEQYF | TGCAGCGTTTATTCGGGCTCAACCTACGAGCAGTACTTC
TRBJ2-5 | few | TRBV29-1 | . | CSVKGSARYMEETQYF | TGCAGCGTCAAAGGGTCAGCTCGGTATATGGAAGAGACCCAGTACTTC
TRBJ1-1 | . | TRBV12-3/TRBV12-4 | . | CASSLGTVEAFF | TGTGCCAGCAGTTTAGGGACAGTTGAAGCTTTCTTT
TRBJ1-2 | . | TRBV6-5 | . | CASSYSRGYGYTF | TGTGCCAGCAGTTACTCGCGAGGGTATGGCTACACCTTC
TRBJ1-2 | . | TRBV15 | TRBD1 | CATSGRDRGLFGYTF | TGTGCCACCAGCGGGAGGGACAGGGGCTTGTTTGGCTACACCTTC
TRBJ2-3 | . | TRBV3-1 | . | CASSQENHRTDTQYF | TGTGCCAGCAGCCAAGAAAATCACCGCACAGATACGCAGTATTTT
TRBJ2-2 | . | TRBV7-2 | TRBD2 | CASSFPGLAGGDPGELFF | TGTGCCAGCAGCTTCCCGGGACTAGCGGGAGGAGATCCCGGGGAGCTGTTTTTT
TRBJ2-7 | few | TRBV7-6 | . | CASSLTRAGEGYEQYF | TGTGCCAGCAGCTTAACTCGGGCAGGGGAAGGCTACGAGCAGTACTTC
TRBJ2-7 | . | TRBV12-3/TRBV12-4 | . | CASRAAGWATEQYF | TGTGCCAGCAGGGCAGCGGGTTGGGCTACCGAGCAGTACTTC
TRBJ1-4 | . | TRBV15 | TRBD1 | CATSRERDRENEKLFF | TGTGCCACCAGCAGAGAAAGGGACAGGGAGAATGAAAAACTGTTTTTT
TRBJ1-1 | few | TRBV20-1 | TRBD1 | CSARKRDSLNTEAFF | TGCAGTGCTAGAAAACGGGACAGCTTGAACACTGAAGCTTTCTTT
TRBJ2-7 | . | TRBV7-9 | . | CASSLEPTYEQYF | TGTGCCAGCAGCTTAGAGCCAACCTACGAGCAGTACTTC
TRBJ2-2 | . | TRBV5-1 | . | CASSLGDGITGELFF | TGCGCCAGCAGCTTGGGGGATGGGATCACCGGGGAGCTGTTTTTT
TRBJ2-1 | . | TRBV6-5 | . | CASSYVPVGNEQFF | TGTGCCAGCAGTTACGTTCCGGTAGGGAATGAGCAGTTCTTC
TRBJ2-2 | many | TRBV27 | TRBD1 | CASSLRTGYTGELFF | TGTGCCAGCAGCCTCCGGACAGGGTACACCGGGGAGCTGTTTTTT
TRBJ2-7 | many | TRBV29-1 | . | CSAEGDRLYEQYF | TGCAGCGCCGAAGGTGACAGGCTCTACGAGCAGTACTTC
TRBJ1-2 | . | TRBV4-1 | . | CASSQADSHYGYTF | TGCGCCAGCAGCCAAGCCGACAGCCACTATGGCTACACCTTC
TRBJ2-7 | . | TRBV7-3 | . | CASSLTVLGEQYF | TGTGCCAGCAGCTTAACGGTGTTGGGCGAGCAGTACTTC
TRBJ2-7 | . | TRBV24-1 | . | CATSPETGPYEQYF | TGTGCCACCAGTCCGGAGACAGGTCCCTACGAGCAGTACTTC
TRBJ2-7 | few | TRBV6-5 | TRBD2 | CASGGGSYEQYF | TGTGCCAGCGGGGGAGGGTCCTACGAGCAGTACTTC
TRBJ2-1 | few | TRBV13 | . | CASSLLLVREQFF | TGTGCCAGCAGCCTGCTCCTGGTGCGTGAGCAGTTCTTC
TRBJ2-1 | few | TRBV4-3 | . | CASSQDRRSYNEQFF | TGCGCCAGCAGCCAAGATAGGCGTAGTTACAATGAGCAGTTCTTC
TRBJ2-7 | few | TRBV30 | . | CAWRGIGQKIYEQYF | TGTGCCTGGAGAGGAATTGGACAGAAAATCTACGAGCAGTACTTC
TRBJ2-1 | many | TRBV12-3/TRBV12-4 | . | CASSRTWGDNEQFF | TGTGCCAGCAGCCGAACCTGGGGAGACAATGAGCAGTTCTTC
TRBJ1-2 | few | TRBV12-3/TRBV12-4 | TRBD1 | CASRNRDSATNYGYTF | TGTGCCAGCAGGAACCGGGACAGCGCTACAAACTATGGCTACACCTTC
TRBJ2-2 | many | TRBV7-2 | . | CASSPRVAAGELFF | TGTGCCAGCAGCCCCAGAGTAGCCGCCGGGGAGCTGTTTTTT
TRBJ2-3 | . | TRBV11-2 | . | CASSSIGDSDSYTDTQYF | TGTGCCAGCAGCTCCATTGGGGACTCGGACAGCTACACAGATACGCAGTATTTT
TRBJ2-5 | few | TRBV7-9 | . | CASSQAGETQYF | TGTGCCAGCAGCCAAGCCGGGGAGACCCAGTACTTC
TRBJ1-4 | few | TRBV7-3 | . | CASSLNTGRNEKLFF | TGTGCCAGCAGCTTAAATACAGGGCGAAATGAAAAACTGTTTTTT
TRBJ2-1 | . | TRBV24-1 | TRBD2 | CATSDPKTSLAYNEQFF | TGTGCCACCAGTGACCCCAAGACTAGCCTTGCGTACAATGAGCAGTTCTTC
TRBJ2-7 | . | TRBV28 | . | CASSPQGGSYEQYF | TGTGCCAGCAGTCCCCAGGGTGGAAGCTACGAGCAGTACTTC
TRBJ2-1 | many | TRBV29-1 | . | CSAGTPTYNEQFF | TGCAGCGCCGGGACACCAACATACAATGAGCAGTTCTTC
TRBJ2-2 | few | TRBV2 | . | CASSEDTNTGELFF | TGTGCCAGCAGTGAGGACACGAACACCGGGGAGCTGTTTTTT
TRBJ2-3 | few | TRBV7-2 | TRBD2 | CASSLSLLAGYTDTQYF | TGTGCCAGCAGCTTGAGTTTACTAGCGGGCTACACAGATACGCAGTATTTT
TRBJ2-1 | . | TRBV11-2 | TRBD2 | CASSLEPGGLAGEQFF | TGTGCCAGCAGCTTAGAACCGGGGGGGCTAGCGGGTGAGCAGTTCTTC
TRBJ2-1 | . | TRBV5-4 | . | CASSLAVGAHEQFF | TGTGCCAGCAGCTTGGCGGTTGGTGCCCATGAGCAGTTCTTC
TRBJ2-7 | few | TRBV6-1 | TRBD1 | CASSDPGQGFTYEQYF | TGTGCCAGCAGTGACCCGGGACAGGGGTTTACCTACGAGCAGTACTTC
TRBJ1-2 | . | TRBV29-1 | . | CSVESSYGYTF | TGCAGCGTTGAATCTAGCTATGGCTACACCTTC
TRBJ2-6 | large | TRBV21-1 | . | CASRKSTGRLSGANVLTF | TGTGCCAGCAGGAAATCTACGGGACGCCTCTCTGGGGCCAACGTCCTGACTTTC